This T cell receptor (beta chain) was observed in a study of early T cells in non-severe SARS-CoV-2 infection (dated by TCRdb to the early 2020s). General notes on the study: Bulk RNA from unsorted whole blood was used for TCR sequencing, so alpha and beta chains could not be paired. Results and caveats for the whole study, not just this receptor: VDJdb matching was skewed toward anti-spike CD8 responses and likely underestimated virus-specific expansions, missing private and CD4 specificities.

To prepare the library, 5' RACE was applied. Sequencing took place on a NextSeq 500. The TCR library protocol attached unique molecular identifiers to individual cDNA molecules to correct for sequencing error and PCR bias. Both TCR alpha and beta chains were sequenced, and tight co-correlation was observed between alpha and beta sequence abundances in each sample. The study's processing was this. Decombinator V4 was used to annotate the V gene, J gene and CDR3 of the TCR sequences. Expanded TCRs were defined as changing significantly between any two time points under a Poisson model with p below 0.0001. TCR abundances were normalised to the total number of TCRs sequenced per sample and were expressed as counts per million. TRAV1-2 paired with TRAJ12, TRAJ20 or TRAJ33 defined MAIT TCRs, while TRAV10 paired with TRAJ18 defined iNKT TCRs. VDJdb, accessed 1 November 2021, was searched for CMV, EBV and SARS-CoV-2 annotated TCRs, excluding TCRs annotated for multiple antigens. The public reads were reprocessed in TCRdb via fastp at Q25 and MiXCR, keeping in-frame beta chains. CDR3 protein duplicates are merged, each entry listing the most common genes and DNA. TCRdb's processing, not the study's, gives the V and J calls here. The sample table contains roughly 66,000 distinct CDR3 sequences; only one count was recorded for around 9% of them. Clones ranked in the top ten supply 3.2% of the sample.

The CDR3 holds 13 amino acids from the cysteine to the phenylalanine. The read is trimmed to its CDR3 DNA, 39 bases read in frame from base 1. The junction shows trimming of 1 base on V and 5 bases on J, plus 7 bases between the germline ends. CDR1 and CDR2 are read off the germline V gene as SGHVS and FNYEAQ. This was a case-control study nested in a cohort of healthcare workers in London, UK, who had nasopharyngeal swab PCR tests and blood samples taken every week. Healthcare workers were recruited between 23 and 31 March 2020, during the week of the UK lockdown, and were followed weekly for up to about 15 weeks. A note on this clonotype: The antigen this receptor binds is unknown. The input lacks base qualities; no much larger clone sits a single base away.

Recombination connected TRBV7-6 to TRBJ2-3, with the D gene not confidently named. The sequenced material came from whole blood. This clonotype was sampled from an adult who was a healthcare worker with PCR-confirmed SARS-CoV-2 infection or an uninfected control (not recorded which). The CDR3 reads CASSLEFGDTQYF. At the DNA level, the sequence is TGTGCCAGCAGCTTAGAGTTTGGAGATACGCAGTATTTT.